Listed here is a single TCR beta chain. This entry comes from a study of blood T cell repertoires in COVID-19. Germline V gene lookup returns CDR1 LGHDT and CDR2 YNNKEL (reference sequence). The CDR3 length is 12 residues. The V end was cut by 2 bases, the J end by 7 bases, with 8 bases between. Assay: immunoSEQ multiplex PCR; the TCRdb copy retains only in-frame clones and omits some. The data show about 190,000 clones, around 85% seen once. The clonotype originates from a woman aged 25 to 45 who had recovered from COVID-19. Material for sequencing was PBMCs or T cells enriched from blood (not recorded which). The V call is TRBV3-1 (or the pseudogene TRBV3-2), the J call TRBJ2-5; the D is unclear. CDR3 DNA sequence: TGTGCCAGCAGCCAAAACATGTGGACCCAGTACTTC. It codes for CASSQNMWTQYF.